Below are 27 T cell receptor beta chains sequenced from a single sample in a study of T cells in Graves' hyperthyroidism and ophthalmopathy. Amplified TCR beta CDR3 regions came from RNA transcripts. HTBI primers drove first-round RT-PCR of the TCR CDR3. TCRdb analysed the multiplex PCR reads with MiXCR anew, one entry per CDR3 protein. The data show 300,000 to 400,000 distinct CDR3 sequences, roughly 18% seen once. The sample taken for sequencing was blood. These receptors were collected from a woman aged 45-65 years with Graves' hyperthyroidism.

The genes are TRBV15 and TRBJ2-1, with TRBD2 as a possible D gene (5 bases). Germline V gene data show CDR1 as LNHNV and CDR2 as YYDKDF (reference sequence). With 3 bases removed from V and 11 bases from J, the gap between germline ends came to 17 bases. The CDR3 covers 14 residues. The DNA for the CDR3 is TGTGCCACCAGCAGCTACCGGAGGCCGCCGCAGCAGTTCTTC. This encodes CATSSYRRPPQQFF. The full variable domain, with the rest looked up from reference TRBV15 and TRBJ2-1, is DAMVIQNPRYQVTQFGKPVTLSCSQTLNHNVMYWYQQKSSQAPKLLFHYYDKDFNNEADTPDNFQSRRPNTSFCFLDIRSPGLGDTAMYLCATSSYRRPPQQFFGPGTRLTVL.

The sample holds a few counts of this clonotype. V gene TRBV3-1 combines with J gene TRBJ2-1; D not certain. The V and J ends lost 4 bases and 10 bases respectively, with 11 bases between them. This CDR3 is 12 amino acids long. Germline loops: CDR1 LGHDT, CDR2 YNNKEL (reference sequence). In DNA form, the CDR3 reads TGTGCCAGCAGCCCCAGCTTAAAAGAGCAGTTCTTC. Encoded protein: CASSPSLKEQFF.

This clonotype was observed a few times. The chain couples TRBV18 to TRBJ2-1; possibly TRBD1 for D (6 bases). The CDR3 contains 16 residues. Trimming pared 2 bases from V and 0 bases from J, leaving 11 bases between. Germline V lookup: CDR1 KGHSH, CDR2 LQKENI. CDR3 in amino acids: CASSPGQDSSYNEQFF. The CDR3, as DNA: TGTGCCAGCTCACCAGGCCAGGACAGCTCCTACAATGAGCAGTTCTTC.

The V and J genes are TRBV11-2 and TRBJ1-1, with 7 positions matching TRBD1. Germline CDR1 reads SGHAT; CDR2 reads FQNNGV. The CDR3 runs 13 residues. Unmatched junction bases numbered 3, after V lost 8 bases and J lost 0 bases. The CDR3 is CASGGTVNTEAFF. The CDR3 coding sequence is TGTGCCAGCGGCGGGACAGTGAACACTGAAGCTTTCTTT.

CDR3 protein: CASSPRTGGDTGELFF. CDR3 sequence (DNA): TGCGCCAGCAGCCCCCGGACAGGGGGGGACACCGGGGAGCTGTTTTTT. The V gene is TRBV5-1, the J gene TRBJ2-2; TRBD1 matches 10 bases. CDR3 length: 16 residues. In germline, CDR1 is SGHRS, CDR2 YFSETQ. The trim removed 4 bases at V and 3 bases at J, leaving 6 bases unmatched.

This clonotype occurred a few times. The chain has TRBV4-1 and TRBJ2-1; perhaps TRBD2 as D (5 bases). The germline CDR1 and CDR2 sequences are MGHRA and YSYEKL. V dropped 0 bases and J dropped 2 bases, with 11 bases sitting between them. The CDR3 has 16 residues. The CDR3 reads CASSQDSLGTYNEQFF. DNA of the CDR3: TGCGCCAGCAGCCAAGATTCACTAGGAACCTACAATGAGCAGTTCTTC.

This clonotype was counted ten times or more. This sequence joins TRBV20-1 and TRBJ2-3, with D hard to call. Germline lookup yields CDR1 DFQATT and CDR2 SNEGSKA (reference sequence). This CDR3 spans 11 amino acids. V lost 6 bases and J lost 9, with 13 bases in between. For the CDR3, the DNA is TGCAGTGCCCTCGGGTTCGACACGCAGTATTTT. Its protein is CSALGFDTQYF.

This clonotype was seen only a few times. The chain carries TRBV25-1 and TRBJ2-7; possibly TRBD2 for D (6 bases). CDR1 MGHDK and CDR2 SYGVNS come from the germline V gene. V was clipped by 11 bases and J by 5 bases, with 10 bases between them. This CDR3 comprises 10 residues. CDR3 DNA sequence: TGTGCCGACGGAGGGGACGAGCAGTACGTC. Its translation: CADGGDEQYV.

The sample holds many counts of this clonotype. This chain connects TRBV2 to TRBJ2-5; a weak D match, TRBD1 (6 bases). V lost 10 bases to trimming and J lost 2 bases, with 11 bases between them. CDR3 length equals 12 residues. Germline CDR1 SNHLY, CDR2 FYNNEI. The CDR3 coding sequence is TGTGCCACCGGACAGCCACAAGAGACCCAGTACTTC. Translation gives CATGQPQETQYF.

This clonotype was seen ten or more times. The chain is built from TRBV30 and TRBJ2-1; D is perhaps TRBD2 (6 bases). CDR3 length equals 14 residues. V lost 0 bases, J lost 3 bases, and 9 bases lay in between. Germline V CDR1 and CDR2: GTSNPN, SVGIG (reference sequence). Here the CDR3 reads CAWSVRGLYNEQFF. The CDR3 DNA sequence: TGTGCCTGGAGTGTACGGGGACTCTACAATGAGCAGTTCTTC.

The sample holds a few counts of this clonotype. The genes are TRBV20-1 and TRBJ1-1; 7 positions match TRBD1. The CDR3 spans 14 residues. CDR1 and CDR2 from the germline V gene are DFQATT and SNEGSKA (reference sequence). With V trimmed by 6 bases and J by 0 bases, 7 bases remained unmatched. For the CDR3, the DNA is TGCAGTGCGCACAGGGGAGTCATGAACACTGAAGCTTTCTTT. It is translated as CSAHRGVMNTEAFF.

This chain connects TRBV12-3 or TRBV12-4 to TRBJ1-3; D is uncertain. This CDR3 is 14 amino acids long. V gave up 6 bases and J gave up 0 bases, with 9 bases separating them. DNA for the CDR3: TGTGCCAGCAGCCCCCAGTCCTCTGGAAACACCATATATTTT. As protein: CASSPQSSGNTIYF.

This clonotype showed up just a few times. The rearrangement links TRBV14 to TRBJ1-2, with TRBD1 matching over 7 bases. The V and J ends lost 4 bases and 7 bases, in that order; junction bases with no gene match: 6. From germline, CDR1 is SGHDN and CDR2 FVKESK. The CDR3 has 13 amino acids. CDR3 protein: CASSLYRGSGYTF. Here the CDR3 DNA reads TGTGCCAGCAGCCTTTACAGGGGAAGTGGCTACACCTTC.

This clonotype was counted many times. The chain carries TRBV4-1 and TRBJ2-7; D unclear. Germline CDR1 reads MGHRA; CDR2 reads YSYEKL. This CDR3 region has 13 residues. Trimming removed 1 base at V and 3 bases at J, with 7 bases between. CDR3 protein: CASSQAYGYEQYV. CDR3 nucleotides: TGCGCCAGCAGCCAAGCGTACGGCTACGAGCAGTACGTC.

With regard to this clonotype: Relative to the germline gene, one junction end is altered; a read error may explain this. The chain links TRBV11-2 to TRBJ2-7, with a possible D match to TRBD2 (6 bases). CDR3 length: 12 residues. Germline V lookup: CDR1 SGHAT, CDR2 FQNNGV. The CDR3 reads CASSAAGYGQYF. The CDR3 DNA sequence: TGTGCCAGCAGCGCCGCGGGATACGGGCAGTACTTC.

Many counts were recorded for this clonotype. This sequence joins TRBV20-1 and TRBJ1-1; 9 nucleotides line up with TRBD1. After removal of 6 bases from V and 3 bases from J, the junction contained 8 bases not matched to a gene. Germline CDR1 is DFQATT and CDR2 is SNEGSKA (reference sequence). The CDR3 is 14 amino acids. The chain's CDR3 is CSALQGALDTEAFF. The CDR3 bases are TGCAGTGCGCTACAGGGGGCGTTGGACACTGAAGCTTTCTTT.

This clonotype was seen ten or more times. The chain links TRBV6-1 to TRBJ2-3; 15 bases match TRBD2. V was pared by 8 bases and J by 6 bases, with 9 bases of the junction left unmatched. Germline assignment: CDR1 MNHNS and CDR2 SASEGT. There are 16 residues in the CDR3. The CDR3, as DNA: TGTGCCAGCGTTTTGGGACTAGCGGGAGGTGTGGATACGCAGTATTTT. Residues: CASVLGLAGGVDTQYF.

This clonotype appeared a few times. The chain has TRBV10-3 and TRBJ2-7; tentative D call: TRBD1 (6 bases). The germline gives CDR1 ENHRY, CDR2 SYGVKD. The V gene lost 11 bases and the J gene lost 3 bases, with 17 bases spanning the gap. The CDR3 covers 13 residues. The CDR3 DNA reads TGTGCCGCCCGGGACACGTCTGTCTACGAGCAGTACTTC. It codes for CAARDTSVYEQYF.

The table lists this clonotype with many counts. V is TRBV27 and J is TRBJ1-5, with 9 bases aligning to TRBD1. This CDR3 has 14 amino acids. Looked up from germline, CDR1 is MNHEY and CDR2 is SMNVEV (reference sequence). After removal of 5 bases from V and 7 bases from J, the junction contained 6 bases not matched to a gene. The CDR3 here is CASSMTGGGQPQHF. The CDR3 region has the DNA TGTGCCAGCAGTATGACAGGGGGAGGCCAGCCCCAGCATTTT.

The chain links TRBV18 to TRBJ1-2; 7 nucleotides match TRBD1. The J segment lost 1 base and the V segment lost 3 bases, leaving 14 bases of the junction unmatched. The germline gives CDR1 KGHSH, CDR2 LQKENI. The CDR3 length is 18 residues. In DNA form, the CDR3 reads TGTGCCAGCTCACCGGCGACAGGGACTGGCCCAATTAACTATGGCTACACCTTC. Amino acid sequence: CASSPATGTGPINYGYTF.

This clonotype was seen repeatedly, ten times or more. This chain joins TRBV18 and TRBJ2-5; no reliable D call. The CDR3 runs to 10 residues. V shed 2 bases and J shed 5 bases, with 0 bases lying between them. Germline V gene sequence: CDR1 KGHSH, CDR2 LQKENI. The chain's CDR3 is CASSPETQYF. CDR3 nucleotides: TGTGCCAGCTCACCAGAGACCCAGTACTTC.

This clonotype has ten or more counts. The J gene is TRBJ2-5, the V gene TRBV7-2; 12 bases match TRBD2. V lost 1 base, J lost 7 bases, and 4 bases stayed unmatched. CDR3 length equals 15 residues. From germline, CDR1 is SGHTA and CDR2 FQGNSA. CDR3 residues: CASSLVLAGGGTQYF. CDR3 bases: TGTGCCAGCAGCTTAGTTCTAGCGGGGGGGGGGACCCAGTACTTC.

The chain carries TRBV9 and TRBJ2-1; 8 nucleotides line up with TRBD2. The CDR3 has 14 residues. Germline CDR1 and CDR2: SGDLS and YYNGEE. After removal of 0 bases from V and 4 bases from J, the junction contained 0 bases not matched to a gene. The CDR3 here is CASSVASGYNEQFF. The CDR3 DNA is TGTGCCAGCAGCGTAGCTAGCGGGTACAATGAGCAGTTCTTC.

The sample holds many counts of this clonotype. The V call is TRBV20-1, the J call TRBJ2-3; possibly TRBD2 for D (6 bases). Germline CDR1 and CDR2: DFQATT and SNEGSKA (reference sequence). V dropped 6 bases and J dropped 5 bases, with 18 bases sitting between them. The CDR3 has 14 amino acids. CDR3 amino acids: CSAPTWREQDTQYF. DNA of the CDR3: TGCAGTGCCCCCACGTGGCGGGAACAAGATACGCAGTATTTT.

This clonotype was seen repeatedly, ten times or more. V and J are TRBV7-2 and TRBJ2-1; 10 bases match TRBD1. This CDR3 contains 15 residues. Germline assignment: CDR1 SGHTA and CDR2 FQGNSA. J lost 5 bases, V lost 3 bases, and 4 bases had no gene match. CDR3 sequence reads: CASSFEGTGDNEQFF. In nucleotides, the CDR3 is TGTGCCAGCAGCTTCGAAGGGACAGGGGACAATGAGCAGTTCTTC.

This clonotype occurred many times. The chain has TRBV3-1 and TRBJ1-1; a weak D match, TRBD1 (5 bases). The CDR3 is made up of 13 amino acids. Deletions cut 4 bases from V and 7 bases from J, with 13 bases between. Germline values: CDR1 LGHDT, CDR2 YNNKEL (reference sequence). As DNA, the CDR3 is TGTGCCAGCAGCCGACAAGGGGTTAATGAAGCTTTCTTT. Translation: CASSRQGVNEAFF. Filled out from reference TRBV3-1 and TRBJ1-1, the complete variable domain reads DTAVSQTPKYLVTQMGNDKSIKCEQNLGHDTMYWYKQDSKKFLKIMFSYNNKELIINETVPNRFSPKSPDKAHLNLHINSLELGDSAVYFCASSRQGVNEAFFGQGTRLTVV.

Comment on this clonotype: A read error may explain this, as a much larger clone is one base away. The CDR3 region is CASSRDFSTEAFF. Written as DNA, the CDR3 is TGTGCCAGCAGTCGGGACTTTAGCACTGAAGCTTTCTTT. The rearrangement links TRBV6-1 to TRBJ1-1, with a possible D match to TRBD1 (5 bases). Trimming cost V 5 bases and J 4 bases, with 11 bases left between them. Germline CDR1 is MNHNS and CDR2 is SASEGT. The CDR3 contains 13 residues.